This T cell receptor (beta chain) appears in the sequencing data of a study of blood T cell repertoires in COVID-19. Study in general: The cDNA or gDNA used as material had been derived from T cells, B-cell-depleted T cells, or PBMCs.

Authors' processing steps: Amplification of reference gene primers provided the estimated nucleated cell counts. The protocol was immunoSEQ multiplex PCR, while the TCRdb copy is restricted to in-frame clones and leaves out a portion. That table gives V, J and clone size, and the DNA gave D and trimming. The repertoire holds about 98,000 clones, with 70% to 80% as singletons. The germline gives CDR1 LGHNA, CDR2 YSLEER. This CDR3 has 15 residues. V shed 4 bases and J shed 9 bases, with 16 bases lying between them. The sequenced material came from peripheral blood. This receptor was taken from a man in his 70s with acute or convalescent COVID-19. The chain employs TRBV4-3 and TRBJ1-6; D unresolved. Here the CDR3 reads CASSRQNTGSSPLHF. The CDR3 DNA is TGCGCCAGCAGCCGGCAAAACACGGGGAGTTCACCCCTCCACTTT.